These T cell receptor beta chains were read from a single sample in a study of CD8 T cells in Susac syndrome. Via MiXCR, TCRdb re-called the immunoSEQ multiplex PCR reads, giving one row per CDR3 protein. The table records about 130,000 distinct CDR3 sequences, over 85% of them present only once. The sequencing sample was made of CD8+ T cells from PBMCs. The receptors here all came from a human donor with multiple sclerosis. The CDR3 runs from the conserved cysteine through the conserved F or W. A D gene is named only where the DNA matches it firmly. Only part of the rows carry a size: once, few, many, or a class if the clone is expanded.

size	V	J	D	DNA	CDR3
.	TRBV13	TRBJ2-7	.	TGTGCCAGCAGCCCCCGACCCGTCTACGAGCAGTACTTC	CASSPRPVYEQYF
.	TRBV5-1	TRBJ1-5	.	TGCGCCAGCGACCCAGGCAGGGAGCGTCAGCCCCAGCATTTT	CASDPGRERQPQHF
.	TRBV7-9	TRBJ2-5	TRBD2	TGTGCCAGCAGCTTCGCGGGGGAGGGGGAGACCCAGTACTTC	CASSFAGEGETQYF
.	TRBV7-9	TRBJ1-5	.	TGTGCCAGCAGCTCCTCCCCGGGGGGTGGTCAGCCCCAGCATTTT	CASSSSPGGGQPQHF
few	TRBV5-6	TRBJ1-1	.	TGTGCCAGCAGCTTGGGGGGCCGGAACACTGAAGCTTTCTTT	CASSLGGRNTEAFF
.	TRBV20-1	TRBJ2-7	TRBD2	TGCAGTGCCCTTCTGCTTAGCGGGGCCTCCTACGAGCAGTACTTC	CSALLLSGASYEQYF
.	TRBV6-1	TRBJ1-5	TRBD1	TGTGCCAGCAGTGAAGGTGTACAGGGGGCAAGCGGCCAGCCCCAGCATTTT	CASSEGVQGASGQPQHF
once	TRBV15	TRBJ2-1	.	TGTGCCACCAGGCGCCGGCTCCCGGACAACAATGAGCAGTTCTTC	CATRRRLPDNNEQFF
.	TRBV4-1	TRBJ2-1	.	TGCGCCAGCAGCCAAGATAATTCCGGGGGGCCCTACAATGAGCAGTTCTTC	CASSQDNSGGPYNEQFF
.	TRBV9	TRBJ1-5	.	TGTGCCAGCGGCCAGACAGGCAGCAATCAGCCCCAGCATTTT	CASGQTGSNQPQHF
.	TRBV29-1	TRBJ2-3	.	TGCAGCGTTGGAGATACGCAGTATTTT	CSVGDTQYF
.	TRBV4-1	TRBJ1-1	TRBD1	TGCGCCAGCAGCCAACCGGGACAGCTGAACACTGAAGCTTTCTTT	CASSQPGQLNTEAFF
.	TRBV18	TRBJ2-2	.	.	CASSLTGLGSPGSCFF
few	TRBV27	TRBJ2-7	TRBD2	TGTGCCAGCAGTTTAGCGGGGGGAGCCTACGAGCAGTACTTC	CASSLAGGAYEQYF
.	TRBV3-1	TRBJ2-7	TRBD1	TGTGCCAGCAGCCAAGAGGGGTACAGGGGTTCGTACGAGCAGTACTTC	CASSQEGYRGSYEQYF
.	TRBV28	TRBJ2-5	TRBD1	TGTGCCAGCAGTTTACCACCGGACAGGTACCAAGAGACCCAGTACTTC	CASSLPPDRYQETQYF
.	TRBV7-9	TRBJ1-4	.	TGTGCCAGCAGCCTACCGGGACGGAGTAATGAAAAACTGTTTTTT	CASSLPGRSNEKLFF
.	TRBV27	TRBJ2-3	TRBD2	TGTGCCAGCAGTTTAAAGAGCGGGGGGGCCGGAGATACGCAGTATTTT	CASSLKSGGAGDTQYF
.	TRBV24-1	TRBJ1-2	.	TGTGCCACCAGTGAGAAGGGGGTAACCTCCTATGGCTACACCTTC	CATSEKGVTSYGYTF
.	TRBV28	TRBJ2-3	.	TGTGCCAGCAGTTCCGTAAAGGACGTCAACGGGGCAGATACGCAGTATTTT	CASSSVKDVNGADTQYF
.	TRBV5-4	TRBJ2-3	TRBD2	TGTGCCAGCAGCGAACCAGGGACTAGCGGGACGACAGATACGCAGTATTTT	CASSEPGTSGTTDTQYF
.	TRBV4-2	TRBJ2-3	TRBD2	TGTGCCAGCAGCTTCCCAGCGGGGGGACTCACAGATACGCAGTATTTT	CASSFPAGGLTDTQYF
.	TRBV19	TRBJ2-7	.	TGTGCCAGTAGTATTTTGGCAGCCCAAAACTACGAGCAGTACTTC	CASSILAAQNYEQYF
.	TRBV4-2	TRBJ2-2	.	TGTGCCAGCACCCGGGTGGCGGGAGGGGAGCTGTTTTTT	CASTRVAGGELFF
.	TRBV27	TRBJ2-2	.	TGTGCCAGCAGTTTATCGGCCCCCGGGGAGCTGTTTTTT	CASSLSAPGELFF
once	TRBV5-6	TRBJ1-2	.	TGTGCCAGCAGCTTGGGGGGACGGTCATATGGCTACACCTTC	CASSLGGRSYGYTF
once	TRBV10-3	TRBJ2-7	.	TGTGCCATCAGGCCTGGAAACTCCTACGAGCAGTACTTC	CAIRPGNSYEQYF
.	TRBV12-3/TRBV12-4	TRBJ2-7	TRBD1	TGTGCCAGCAGTCCGACAGGGGCCGACTACGAGCAGTACTTC	CASSPTGADYEQYF
.	TRBV5-4	TRBJ1-6	.	TGTGCCAGCAGCTTGTTCCGGGAGTCCTATAATTCACCCCTCCACTTT	CASSLFRESYNSPLHF
.	TRBV5-4	TRBJ1-2	.	TGTGCCAGCAGCTTGGGAGACAGGACCTCCTTC	CASSLGDRTSF
.	TRBV28	TRBJ2-5	.	TGTGCCAGCAGTTTGAGACACCAGGCCAAAGAGACCCAGTACTTC	CASSLRHQAKETQYF
.	TRBV27	TRBJ1-1	.	TGTGCCAGCAGTTTAAAGTCAGAGAACACTGAAGCTTTCTTT	CASSLKSENTEAFF
.	TRBV20-1	TRBJ2-1	TRBD1	TGCAGCGCCTTTGGGACAGGGACTTACAATGAGCAGTTCTTC	CSAFGTGTYNEQFF
.	TRBV13	TRBJ2-3	.	TGTGCCAGCAGCTCCGGGGGAGCGGAGACAGATACGCAGTATTTT	CASSSGGAETDTQYF
.	TRBV7-9	TRBJ1-5	.	TGTGCCAGCATCGCCCTCTTAACAGGGTCGGGGGGCAATCAGCCCCAGCATTTT	CASIALLTGSGGNQPQHF
once	TRBV7-9	TRBJ2-2	.	TGTGCCAGCAGCTCCAGACCCGCCGGGGAGCTGTTTTTT	CASSSRPAGELFF
.	TRBV19	TRBJ2-1	.	TGTGCCAGTAGTATAGATCACTTGGCGGGACCATACAATGAGCAGTTCTTC	CASSIDHLAGPYNEQFF
.	TRBV4-1	TRBJ1-2	.	TGCGCCAGCAGCCAAGAGAGGGGTGAGAACTATGGCTACACCTTC	CASSQERGENYGYTF
.	TRBV29-1	TRBJ2-1	TRBD2	TGCAGCGTTCTAGCGGCCTACAATGAGCAGTTCTTC	CSVLAAYNEQFF
.	TRBV10-2	TRBJ1-1	.	TGCGCCAGCAGTGCCTATACAGGCACTGAAGCTTTCTTT	CASSAYTGTEAFF
.	TRBV29-1	TRBJ2-2	.	TGCAGCGCGGAGATAACGAACACCGGGGAGCTGTTTTTT	CSAEITNTGELFF
.	TRBV4-1	TRBJ2-7	.	TGCGCCAGCAGCCGGCATCCGGCAGGCTCCTACGAGCAGTACTTC	CASSRHPAGSYEQYF
few	TRBV9	TRBJ2-2	.	TGTGCCAGCAGCGTAGGTGGCGGGGAGCTGTTTTTT	CASSVGGGELFF
.	TRBV6-6	TRBJ2-7	TRBD1	TGTGCCAGCAGTTACTCCTCCGGGACAGTCTACGAGCAGTACTTC	CASSYSSGTVYEQYF
.	TRBV25-1	TRBJ2-1	.	TGTGCCAGCAGTGAATACGGGTACGGTGAGCAGTTCTTC	CASSEYGYGEQFF
.	TRBV5-6	TRBJ2-1	TRBD2	TGTGCCAGCAGCTGGGGGACTAGCGGCAATGAGCAGTTCTTC	CASSWGTSGNEQFF
.	TRBV2	TRBJ1-4	.	TGTGCCAGCAGTGGAGACCTCAGGGAGGAAGCTGAAAAACTGTTTTTT	CASSGDLREEAEKLFF
.	TRBV13	TRBJ2-7	TRBD1	TGTGCCAGCAGCTCAAGACAGGGGCCCTACTACGAGCAGTACTTC	CASSSRQGPYYEQYF
.	TRBV5-1	TRBJ2-7	TRBD2	TGCGCCAGCAGCGGGGGGGGACTAGCGACCTACGAGCAGTACTTC	CASSGGGLATYEQYF
.	TRBV20-1	TRBJ2-1	.	TGCAGTGCTAGACCGGCGGGTCGTACCTACAATGAGCAGTTCTTC	CSARPAGRTYNEQFF
.	TRBV5-1	TRBJ1-1	.	TGCGCCAGCAGGCTGGCGAAGGTCGACACTGAAGCTTTCTTT	CASRLAKVDTEAFF
.	TRBV20-1	TRBJ2-3	.	TGCAGTGCTAGTGATCGGGCGAGCACAGATACGCAGTATTTT	CSASDRASTDTQYF
.	TRBV30	TRBJ2-5	.	TGTGCCTGGATAAAGGGGCCCGGATGGCCCCAGTACTTC	CAWIKGPGWPQYF